The rows below give T cell receptor beta chains drawn from one sample of a study of human T cells and chemical hapten exposure. MiXCR, applied by TCRdb to the RACE reads, yields one record per CDR3 protein. The repertoire holds 65,000 or so distinct CDR3 sequences, with around 6.1% as singletons. The sample comprised whole blood. The receptors stem from a female donor in good health. Some clones in this sample may be carry-over from other donors' samples. Each CDR3 is given with its conserved first and last residue. A D gene is named only where the DNA matches it firmly. The size entry is marked missing in some rows and otherwise reads once, few, many or a size class.

D gene	clone size	J gene	V gene	CDR3 protein	CDR3 DNA
-	-	TRBJ2-3	TRBV2	CASGPSPPGELGTQYF	TGTGCCAGCGGACCCTCCCCCCCGGGAGAATTGGGTACGCAGTATTTT
TRBD1	many	TRBJ1-5	TRBV10-3	CASGQGINQPQHF	TGTGCCTCTGGACAGGGAATCAATCAGCCCCAGCATTTT
TRBD2	few	TRBJ2-3	TRBV12-3/TRBV12-4	CASSQTSGRAGDTQYF	TGTGCCAGCAGTCAGACTAGCGGGAGGGCGGGGGATACGCAGTATTTT
-	-	TRBJ2-1	TRBV27	CASGRSSYNEQFF	TGTGCCAGTGGGCGGAGCTCCTACAATGAGCAGTTCTTC
-	few	TRBJ1-2	TRBV29-1	CSVDSAGIGYTF	TGCAGCGTTGATTCGGCAGGGATTGGCTACACCTTC
-	-	TRBJ2-1	TRBV28	CASSFLYNEQFF	TGTGCCAGCAGTTTTCTCTACAATGAGCAGTTCTTC
TRBD2	many	TRBJ2-7	TRBV6-2/TRBV6-3	CASSRSGSLSYEQYF	TGTGCCAGCAGTCGTAGCGGGAGCCTCTCCTACGAGCAGTACTTC
-	many	TRBJ2-2	TRBV6-4	CASSGTDTGELFF	TGTGCCAGCAGTGGGACTGACACCGGGGAGCTGTTTTTT
TRBD2	few	TRBJ2-5	TRBV12-3/TRBV12-4	CASSRGLAQETQYF	TGTGCCAGCAGTCGGGGACTAGCACAAGAGACCCAGTACTTC
-	many	TRBJ2-3	TRBV20-1	CSARDLDKLVADTQYF	TGCAGTGCTAGAGACCTAGACAAATTAGTGGCAGATACGCAGTATTTT
-	-	TRBJ1-2	TRBV4-2	CASSQEVGQGMGYTF	TGTGCCAGCAGCCAAGAGGTCGGTCAGGGGATGGGCTACACCTTC
-	few	TRBJ1-5	TRBV9	CASSAGSGNQPQHF	TGTGCCAGCAGCGCGGGGTCTGGCAATCAGCCCCAGCATTTT
TRBD1	-	TRBJ2-1	TRBV7-2	CASSTDRVINEQFF	TGTGCCAGCAGCACGGACAGGGTAATCAATGAGCAGTTCTTC
-	few	TRBJ2-7	TRBV28	CASSFFRGSYEQYF	TGTGCCAGCAGTTTTTTTCGGGGGTCCTACGAGCAGTACTTC
-	-	TRBJ1-1	TRBV7-9	CASSLVGINTEAFF	TGTGCCAGCAGCTTAGTCGGGATAAACACTGAAGCTTTCTTT
TRBD2	many	TRBJ2-5	TRBV4-3	CASSPTHIPSGRAVKTQYF	TGCGCCAGCAGCCCCACCCATATTCCTAGCGGGAGGGCCGTAAAGACCCAGTACTTC
TRBD1	-	TRBJ2-7	TRBV12-3/TRBV12-4	CASSLQGAREQYF	TGTGCCAGCAGTTTACAGGGGGCGCGAGAGCAGTACTTC